This T cell receptor (beta chain) was captured in a study of CD8 T cells in ankylosing spondylitis. Of note for this clonotype: Its antigen remains unidentified.

Broader study findings: Reportedly, disease-linked clones are significantly enriched in ankylosing spondylitis patients' matched synovial fluid. A motif of 7 to 9 highly homologous TCR beta variants was seen as apparently characteristic of ankylosing spondylitis blood.

Quantitative 5'-RACE with molecular barcodes was used to make the TCR beta libraries. TCRdb re-derived calls from the 5' RACE reads in MiXCR, one entry per CDR3 protein. The profile shows 750,000 to 850,000 distinct CDR3 sequences, approximately 12% of them singletons. This receptor was identified in a male donor with ankylosing spondylitis. Material for sequencing was blood, either unsorted or a sorted T cell fraction (not recorded which).

The CDR3 region has the DNA TGTGCCAGCACGGGACGGCAAGAGACCCAGTACTTC. This sequence encodes CASTGRQETQYF. The chain carries TRBV6-2 or TRBV6-3 and TRBJ2-5; D may be TRBD1 or TRBD2 (5 bases each). The CDR3 has 12 residues. V was pared by 7 bases and J by 2 bases, with 8 bases between. CDR1 is MNHEY, CDR2 SVGEGT, per germline.